The next 6 T cell receptor beta chains were all read from a single sample in a study of cytomegalovirus exposure and HLA in healthy donors. This PCR relied on a set of 60 Vbeta primers and 13 Jbeta primers. Profiled with immunoSEQ multiplex PCR; TCRdb holds only in-frame clones, not every one. The sample shows approximately 150,000 clones, about four fifths of them seen only once. The specimen sequenced was PBMCs. All receptors come from a man aged 25-40 years in good health and CMV-seropositive.

This chain connects TRBV18 to TRBJ2-5; 7 positions agree with TRBD1. The better agreement between TRBJ2-7 and the DNA end casts doubt on the J call. The CDR3 length is 14 residues. Per the germline V gene, CDR1 is KGHSH and CDR2 is LQKENI. The CDR3 loop is CASSKPGQSYEQYF. The CDR3 bases are TGTGCCAGCTCAAAACCGGGACAGTCCTACGAGCAGTACTTC.

In this sample, this clone turned up a few times. The genes are TRBV5-1 and TRBJ2-1; TRBD2 matches 8 bases. V gave up 1 base and J gave up 4 bases; unmatched junction bases: 7. The CDR3 loop spans 16 amino acids. Looked up from germline, CDR1 is SGHRS and CDR2 is YFSETQ. CDR3 residues: CASSLNGGGRYNEQFF. The CDR3, as DNA: TGCGCCAGCAGCTTGAACGGCGGGGGGCGTTACAATGAGCAGTTCTTC.

This chain uses TRBV7-8 with TRBJ2-1; the D is unclear. Germline V gene data show CDR1 as SGHVS and CDR2 as FQNEAQ. This CDR3 is built from 15 residues. V lost 5 bases, J lost 0 bases, and 11 bases lay in between. Here the CDR3 reads CASSAPRASYNEQFF. CDR3 DNA: TGTGCCAGCAGCGCTCCCCGCGCCTCCTACAATGAGCAGTTCTTC.

This rearrangement joins TRBV18 to TRBJ2-5; weak D call: TRBD2 (5 bases). The CDR3 covers 15 residues. V was clipped by 0 bases and J by 6 bases, with 14 bases between them. Germline loops: CDR1 KGHSH, CDR2 LQKENI. The CDR3 protein is CASSPPGSTSQTQYF. The CDR3 bases are TGTGCCAGCTCACCACCAGGGAGTACCTCCCAGACCCAGTACTTC.

This chain uses TRBV2 with TRBJ1-4, with D maybe TRBD1 (5 bases). This CDR3 has 12 residues. V was pared by 2 bases and J by 16 bases, with 14 bases between. Germline CDR1 reads SNHLY; CDR2 reads FYNNEI. Written as DNA, the CDR3 is TGTGCCAGCAGTGAACGGCGGACATCTTGGTTTTTT. Its translation is CASSERRTSWFF.

The chain carries TRBV25-1 and TRBJ2-7; D is undetermined. V shed 4 bases and J shed 1 base, with 11 bases lying between them. The CDR3 length is 14 residues. The germline gives CDR1 MGHDK, CDR2 SYGVNS. In DNA form, the CDR3 reads TGTGCCAGCAGTGGAGAAGCTCCGTCCTACGAGCAGTACTTC. This sequence encodes CASSGEAPSYEQYF.